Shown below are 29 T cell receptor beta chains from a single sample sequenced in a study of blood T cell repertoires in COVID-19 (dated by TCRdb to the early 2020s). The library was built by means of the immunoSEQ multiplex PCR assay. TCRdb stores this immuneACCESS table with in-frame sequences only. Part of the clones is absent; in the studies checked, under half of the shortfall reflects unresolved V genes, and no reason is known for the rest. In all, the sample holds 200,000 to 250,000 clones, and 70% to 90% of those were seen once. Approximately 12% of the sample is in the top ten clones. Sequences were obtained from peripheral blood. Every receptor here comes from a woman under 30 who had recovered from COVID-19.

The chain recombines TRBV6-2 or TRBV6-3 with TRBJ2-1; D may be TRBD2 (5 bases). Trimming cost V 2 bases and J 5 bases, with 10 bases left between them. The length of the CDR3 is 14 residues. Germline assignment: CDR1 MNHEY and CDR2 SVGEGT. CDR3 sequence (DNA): TGTGCCAGCAGTTACGAATGGGGAGACAATGAGCAGTTCTTC. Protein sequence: CASSYEWGDNEQFF.

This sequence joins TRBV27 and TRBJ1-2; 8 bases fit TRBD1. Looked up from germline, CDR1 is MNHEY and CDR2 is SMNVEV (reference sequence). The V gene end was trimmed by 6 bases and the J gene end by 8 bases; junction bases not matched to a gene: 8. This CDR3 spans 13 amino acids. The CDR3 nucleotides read TGTGCCAGCAGGCGCACCGGGACAGGAGGCTACACCTTC. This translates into CASRRTGTGGYTF.

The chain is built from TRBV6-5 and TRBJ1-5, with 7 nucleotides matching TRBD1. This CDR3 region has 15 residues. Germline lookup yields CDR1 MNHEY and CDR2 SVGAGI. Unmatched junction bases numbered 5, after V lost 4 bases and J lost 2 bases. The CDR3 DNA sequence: TGTGCCAGCAGTTTATCAGGGGGAGGCAATCAGCCCCAGCATTTT. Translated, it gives CASSLSGGGNQPQHF.

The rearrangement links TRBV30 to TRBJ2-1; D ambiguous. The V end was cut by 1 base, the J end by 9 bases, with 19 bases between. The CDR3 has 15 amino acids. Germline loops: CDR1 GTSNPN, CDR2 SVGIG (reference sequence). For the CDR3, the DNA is TGTGCCTGGAGTGCGGTAGTAAGTTCTCGTGGTGAGCAGTTCTTC. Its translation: CAWSAVVSSRGEQFF.

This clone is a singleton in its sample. CDR3 coding DNA: TGTGCCAGCAGTGAAGGGCTAGCGGGGGACAATGAGCAGTTCTTC. This translates into CASSEGLAGDNEQFF. V usage is TRBV6-1 and J usage is TRBJ2-1; the match to TRBD2 covers 10 bases. The CDR3 is 15 amino acids. CDR1 and CDR2 (germline): MNHNS, SASEGT. V was pared by 1 base and J by 5 bases, with 2 bases of the junction left unmatched.

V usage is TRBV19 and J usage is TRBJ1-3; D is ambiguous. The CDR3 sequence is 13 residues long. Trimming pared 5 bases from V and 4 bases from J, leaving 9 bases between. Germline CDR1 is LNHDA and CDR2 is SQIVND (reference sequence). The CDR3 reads CASSPFPGNTIYF. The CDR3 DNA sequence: TGTGCCAGTAGTCCCTTTCCCGGAAACACCATATATTTT.

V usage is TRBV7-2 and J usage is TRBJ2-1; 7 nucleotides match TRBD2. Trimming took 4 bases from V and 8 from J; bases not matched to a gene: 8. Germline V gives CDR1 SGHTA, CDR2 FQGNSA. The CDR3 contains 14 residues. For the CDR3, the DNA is TGTGCCAGCAGCTCAGGACTAGTTTCCTATGAGCAGTTCTTC. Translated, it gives CASSSGLVSYEQFF. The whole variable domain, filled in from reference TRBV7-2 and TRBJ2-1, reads GAGVSQSPSNKVTEKGKDVELRCDPISGHTALYWYRQSLGQGLEFLIYFQGNSAPDKSGLPSDRFSAERTGGSVSTLTIQRTQQEDSAVYLCASSSGLVSYEQFFGPGTRLTVL.

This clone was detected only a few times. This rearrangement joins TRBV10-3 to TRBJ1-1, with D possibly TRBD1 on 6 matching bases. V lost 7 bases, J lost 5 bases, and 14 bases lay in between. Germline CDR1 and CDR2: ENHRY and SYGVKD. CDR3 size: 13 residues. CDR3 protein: CAINRQVGTEAFF. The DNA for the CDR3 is TGTGCCATCAACCGACAGGTGGGGACTGAAGCTTTCTTT.

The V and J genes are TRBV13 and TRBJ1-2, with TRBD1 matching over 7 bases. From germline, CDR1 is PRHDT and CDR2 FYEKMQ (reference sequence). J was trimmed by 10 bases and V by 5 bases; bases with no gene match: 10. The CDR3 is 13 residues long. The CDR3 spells CASSPLQGGFYTF. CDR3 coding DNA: TGTGCCAGCAGCCCTCTCCAGGGGGGATTCTACACCTTC.

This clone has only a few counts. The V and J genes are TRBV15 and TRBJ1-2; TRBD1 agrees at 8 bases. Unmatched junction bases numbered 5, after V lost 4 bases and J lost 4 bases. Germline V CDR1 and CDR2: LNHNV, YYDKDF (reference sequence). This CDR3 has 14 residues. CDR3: CATSTGQGGYGYTF. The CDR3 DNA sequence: TGTGCCACCAGCACTGGACAGGGCGGCTATGGCTACACCTTC.

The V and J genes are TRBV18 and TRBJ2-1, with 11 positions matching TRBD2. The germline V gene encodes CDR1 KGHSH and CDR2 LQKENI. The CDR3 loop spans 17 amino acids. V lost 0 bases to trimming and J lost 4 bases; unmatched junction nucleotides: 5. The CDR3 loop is CASSPPRLAGGYNEQFF. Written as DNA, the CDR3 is TGTGCCAGCTCACCACCGAGGCTAGCGGGAGGATACAATGAGCAGTTCTTC. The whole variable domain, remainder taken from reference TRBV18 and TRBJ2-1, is NAGVMQNPRHLVRRRGQEARLRCSPMKGHSHVYWYRQLPEEGLKFMVYLQKENIIDESGMPKERFSAEFPKEGPSILRIQQVVRGDSAAYFCASSPPRLAGGYNEQFFGPGTRLTVL.

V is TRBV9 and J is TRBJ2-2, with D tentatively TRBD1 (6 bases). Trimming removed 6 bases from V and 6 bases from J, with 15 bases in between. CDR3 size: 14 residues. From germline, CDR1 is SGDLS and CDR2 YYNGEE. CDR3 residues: CASNWDQGSGELFF. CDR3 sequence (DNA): TGTGCCAGCAATTGGGACCAGGGGTCCGGGGAGCTGTTTTTT.

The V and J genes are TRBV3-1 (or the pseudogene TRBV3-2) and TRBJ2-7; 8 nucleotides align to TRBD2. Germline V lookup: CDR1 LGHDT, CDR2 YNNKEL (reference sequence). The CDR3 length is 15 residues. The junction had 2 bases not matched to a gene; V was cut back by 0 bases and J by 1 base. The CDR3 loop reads CASSQDGRGSYEQYF. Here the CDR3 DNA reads TGTGCCAGCAGCCAAGACGGGAGGGGATCCTACGAGCAGTACTTC.

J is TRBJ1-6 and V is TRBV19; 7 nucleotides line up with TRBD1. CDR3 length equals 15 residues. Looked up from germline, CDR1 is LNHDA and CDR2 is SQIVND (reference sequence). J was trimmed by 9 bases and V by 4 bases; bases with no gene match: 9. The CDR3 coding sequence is TGTGCCAGTAGTAGCCCGGGACAGAGAAGTTCACCCCTCCACTTT. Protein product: CASSSPGQRSSPLHF.

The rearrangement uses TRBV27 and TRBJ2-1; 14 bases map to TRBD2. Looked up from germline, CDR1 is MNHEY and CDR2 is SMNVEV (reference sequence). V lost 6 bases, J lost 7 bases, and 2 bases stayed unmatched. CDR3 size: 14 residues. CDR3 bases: TGTGCCAGCAGGGGACTAGCGGGAGCGAATGAGCAGTTCTTC. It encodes CASRGLAGANEQFF.

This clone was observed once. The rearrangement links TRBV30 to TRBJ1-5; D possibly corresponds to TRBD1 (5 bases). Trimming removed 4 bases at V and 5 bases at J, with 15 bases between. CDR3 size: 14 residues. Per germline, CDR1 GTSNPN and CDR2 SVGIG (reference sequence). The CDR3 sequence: CAWTDPGGDQPQHF. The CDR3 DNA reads TGTGCCTGGACCGACCCCGGGGGGGATCAGCCCCAGCATTTT.

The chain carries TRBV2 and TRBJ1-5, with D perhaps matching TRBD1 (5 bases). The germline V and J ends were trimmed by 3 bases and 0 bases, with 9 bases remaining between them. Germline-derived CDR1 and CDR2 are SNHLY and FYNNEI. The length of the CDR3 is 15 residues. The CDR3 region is CASSEFTGSNQPQHF. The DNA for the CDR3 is TGTGCCAGCAGTGAGTTTACAGGTAGCAATCAGCCCCAGCATTTT.

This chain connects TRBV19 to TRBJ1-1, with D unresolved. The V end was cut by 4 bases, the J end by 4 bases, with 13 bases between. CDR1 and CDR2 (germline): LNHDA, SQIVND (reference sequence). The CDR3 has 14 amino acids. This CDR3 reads CASSTRTRATEAFF. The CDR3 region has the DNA TGTGCCAGTAGTACCCGTACGCGGGCCACTGAAGCTTTCTTT.

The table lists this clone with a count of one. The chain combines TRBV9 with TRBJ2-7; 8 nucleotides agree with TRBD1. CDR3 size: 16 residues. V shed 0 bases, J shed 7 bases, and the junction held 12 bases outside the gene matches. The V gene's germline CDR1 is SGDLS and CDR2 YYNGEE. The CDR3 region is CASSVASAQGAWEQYF. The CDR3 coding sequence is TGTGCCAGCAGCGTAGCCTCTGCGCAGGGGGCTTGGGAGCAGTACTTC.

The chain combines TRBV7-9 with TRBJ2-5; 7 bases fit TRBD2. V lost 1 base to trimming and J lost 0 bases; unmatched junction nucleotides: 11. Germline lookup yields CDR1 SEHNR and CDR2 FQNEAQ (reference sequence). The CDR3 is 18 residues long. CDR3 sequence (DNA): TGTGCCAGCAGCTTAGTACTCGTGACTAGCAGTAACCAAGAGACCCAGTACTTC. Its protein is CASSLVLVTSSNQETQYF.

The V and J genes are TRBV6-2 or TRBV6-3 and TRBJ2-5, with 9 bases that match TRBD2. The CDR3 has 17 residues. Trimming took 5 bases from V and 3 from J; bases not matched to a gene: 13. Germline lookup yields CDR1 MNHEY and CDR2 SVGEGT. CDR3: CASSPPWAGGFEETQYF. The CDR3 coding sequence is TGTGCCAGCAGTCCGCCCTGGGCGGGAGGGTTCGAAGAGACCCAGTACTTC.

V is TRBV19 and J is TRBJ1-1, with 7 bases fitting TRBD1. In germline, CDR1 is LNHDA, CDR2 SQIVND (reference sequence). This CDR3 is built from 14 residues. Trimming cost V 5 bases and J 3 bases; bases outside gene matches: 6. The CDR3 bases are TGTGCCAGTAGTTCTCGACAGGGCCACACTGAAGCTTTCTTT. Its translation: CASSSRQGHTEAFF.

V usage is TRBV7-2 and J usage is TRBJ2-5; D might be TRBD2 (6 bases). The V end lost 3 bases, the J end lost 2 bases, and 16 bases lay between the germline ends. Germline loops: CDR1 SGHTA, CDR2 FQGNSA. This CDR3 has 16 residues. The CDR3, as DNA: TGTGCCAGCAGCTTGGGGGGAATTCGGGGACAAGAGACCCAGTACTTC. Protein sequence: CASSLGGIRGQETQYF.

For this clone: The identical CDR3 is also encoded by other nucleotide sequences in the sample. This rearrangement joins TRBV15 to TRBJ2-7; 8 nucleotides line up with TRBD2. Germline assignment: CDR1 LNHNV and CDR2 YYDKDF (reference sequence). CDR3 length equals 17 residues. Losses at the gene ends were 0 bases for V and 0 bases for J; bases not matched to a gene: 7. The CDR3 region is CATSRDTGGVSSYEQYF. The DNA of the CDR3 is TGTGCCACCAGCAGAGATACGGGGGGGGTAAGCTCCTACGAGCAGTACTTC.

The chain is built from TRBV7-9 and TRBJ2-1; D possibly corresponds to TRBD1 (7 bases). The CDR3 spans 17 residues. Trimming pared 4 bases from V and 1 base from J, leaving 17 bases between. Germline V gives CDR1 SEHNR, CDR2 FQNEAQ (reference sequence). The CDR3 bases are TGTGCCAGCAGCTCAACCTCTTCAGGGGGGTCCTACAATGAGCAGTTCTTC. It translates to CASSSTSSGGSYNEQFF.

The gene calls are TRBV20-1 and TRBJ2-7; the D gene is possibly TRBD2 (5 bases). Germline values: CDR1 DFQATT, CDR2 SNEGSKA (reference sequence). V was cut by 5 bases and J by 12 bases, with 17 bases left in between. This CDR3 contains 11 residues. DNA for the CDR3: TGCAGTGCTCAGGCGGGTCGTTTCTGGTACTTC. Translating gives CSAQAGRFWYF.

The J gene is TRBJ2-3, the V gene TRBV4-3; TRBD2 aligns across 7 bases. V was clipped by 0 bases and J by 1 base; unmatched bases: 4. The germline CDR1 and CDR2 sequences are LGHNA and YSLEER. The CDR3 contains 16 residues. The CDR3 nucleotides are TGCGCCAGCAGCCAAGATTGGAGCGGGGGCACAGATACGCAGTATTTT. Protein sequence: CASSQDWSGGTDTQYF.

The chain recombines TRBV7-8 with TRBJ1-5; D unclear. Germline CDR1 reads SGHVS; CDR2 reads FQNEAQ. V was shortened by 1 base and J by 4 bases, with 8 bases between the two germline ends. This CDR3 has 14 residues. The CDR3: CASSLVQKNQPQHF. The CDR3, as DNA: TGTGCCAGCAGCTTAGTTCAGAAAAATCAGCCCCAGCATTTT.

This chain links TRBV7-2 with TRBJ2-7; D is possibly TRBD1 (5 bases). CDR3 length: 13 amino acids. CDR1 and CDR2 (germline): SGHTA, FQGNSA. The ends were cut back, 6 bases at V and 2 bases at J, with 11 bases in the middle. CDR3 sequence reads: CASRKDRAYEQYF. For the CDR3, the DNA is TGTGCCAGCAGGAAAGACAGAGCCTACGAGCAGTACTTC.